This T cell receptor (beta chain) stems from a study of blood T cell repertoires in COVID-19. The CDR3 covers 16 residues. The germline CDR1 and CDR2 sequences are SGHTA and FQGTGA. V dropped 3 bases and J dropped 5; count of bases not matched to a gene: 9. The participants were between roughly 18 and 89 years old and came from under 25 US areas. Recovered status applied to Cohort 3 donors who had two consecutive negative PCRs. It also applied to those with clearance or with symptom resolution. Profiled with immunoSEQ multiplex PCR; TCRdb holds only in-frame clones, not every one. This table holds around 200,000 clones, 85% found once.

V usage is TRBV7-3 and J usage is TRBJ2-7, with 11 positions matching TRBD1. Material for sequencing was PBMCs or T cells enriched from blood (not recorded which). The receptor's source is a man aged 35-49 years who had recovered from COVID-19. DNA for the CDR3: TGTGCCAGCAGCTTGACCGGGACAGGGGGTTTTAACGAGCAGTACTTC. This sequence encodes CASSLTGTGGFNEQYF.